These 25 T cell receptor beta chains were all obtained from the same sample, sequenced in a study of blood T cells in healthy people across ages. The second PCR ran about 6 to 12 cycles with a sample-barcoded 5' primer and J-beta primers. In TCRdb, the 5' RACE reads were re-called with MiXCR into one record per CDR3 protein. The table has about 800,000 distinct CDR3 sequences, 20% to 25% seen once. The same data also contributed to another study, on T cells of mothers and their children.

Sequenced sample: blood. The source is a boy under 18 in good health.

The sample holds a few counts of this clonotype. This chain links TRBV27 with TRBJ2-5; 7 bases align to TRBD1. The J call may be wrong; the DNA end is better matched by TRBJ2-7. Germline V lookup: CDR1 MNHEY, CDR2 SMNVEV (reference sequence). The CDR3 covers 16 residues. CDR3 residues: CASSLSGVKGADEQYF. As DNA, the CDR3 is TGTGCCAGCAGTTTATCGGGGGTCAAGGGGGCTGACGAGCAGTACTTC.

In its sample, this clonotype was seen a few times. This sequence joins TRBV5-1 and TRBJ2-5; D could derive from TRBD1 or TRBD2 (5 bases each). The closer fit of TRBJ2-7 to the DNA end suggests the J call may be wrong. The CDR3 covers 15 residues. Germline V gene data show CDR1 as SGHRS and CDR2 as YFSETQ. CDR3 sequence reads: CASSPRGESFGEQYF. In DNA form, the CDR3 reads TGCGCCAGCAGCCCGAGGGGTGAAAGTTTCGGCGAGCAGTACTTC.

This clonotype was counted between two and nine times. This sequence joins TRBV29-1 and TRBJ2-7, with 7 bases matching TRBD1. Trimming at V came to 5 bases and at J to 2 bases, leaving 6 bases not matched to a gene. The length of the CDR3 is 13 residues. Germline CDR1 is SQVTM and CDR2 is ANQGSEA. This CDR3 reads CSVMTGTTYEQYF. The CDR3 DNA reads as TGCAGCGTTATGACAGGGACGACCTACGAGCAGTACTTC.

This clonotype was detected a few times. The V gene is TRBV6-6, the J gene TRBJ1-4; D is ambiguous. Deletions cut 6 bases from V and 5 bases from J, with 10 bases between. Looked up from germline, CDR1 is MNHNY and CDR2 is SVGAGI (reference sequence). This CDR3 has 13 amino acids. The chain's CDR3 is CASSLHPNEKLFF. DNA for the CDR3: TGTGCCAGCAGCCTGCATCCGAATGAAAAACTGTTTTTT.

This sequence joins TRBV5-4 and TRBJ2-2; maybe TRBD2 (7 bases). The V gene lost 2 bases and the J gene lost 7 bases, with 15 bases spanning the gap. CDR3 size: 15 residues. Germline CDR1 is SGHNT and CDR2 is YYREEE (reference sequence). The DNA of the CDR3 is TGTGCCAGCAGCTTTACGGGGGGCCCCCTCGGGGAGCTGTTTTTT. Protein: CASSFTGGPLGELFF.

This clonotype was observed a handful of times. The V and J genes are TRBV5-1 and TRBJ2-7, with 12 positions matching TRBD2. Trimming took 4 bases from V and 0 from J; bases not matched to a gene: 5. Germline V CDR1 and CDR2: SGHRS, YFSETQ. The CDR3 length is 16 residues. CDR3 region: CASSLRTSGTSYEQYF. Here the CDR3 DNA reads TGCGCCAGCAGCCTTAGGACTAGCGGGACCTCCTACGAGCAGTACTTC.

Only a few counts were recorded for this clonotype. As DNA, the CDR3 is TGCAGTGCCCGACCATGGCCCGCTGACTCAGATACGCAGTATTTT. It specifies CSARPWPADSDTQYF. The J gene is TRBJ2-3, the V gene TRBV20-1; no definite D call. This CDR3 comprises 15 residues. Trimming removed 6 bases from V and 4 bases from J, with 20 bases in between. The germline gives CDR1 DFQATT, CDR2 SNEGSKA (reference sequence).

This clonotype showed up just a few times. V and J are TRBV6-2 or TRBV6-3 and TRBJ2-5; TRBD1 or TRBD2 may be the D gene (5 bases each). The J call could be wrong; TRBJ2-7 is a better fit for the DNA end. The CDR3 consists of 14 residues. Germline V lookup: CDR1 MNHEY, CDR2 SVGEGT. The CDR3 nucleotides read TGTGCCAGCAGTTACTTGGGGGATACCTACGAGCAGTACTTC. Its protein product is CASSYLGDTYEQYF.

The CDR3 loop is CAISGDFPIYF. The DNA of the CDR3 is TGTGCCATCTCCGGGGACTTTCCAATTTACTTC. The chain joins TRBV6-4 to TRBJ2-5; D is possibly TRBD2 (6 bases). V dropped 10 bases and J dropped 14 bases, with 20 bases sitting between them. There are 11 residues in the CDR3. CDR1 is MRHNA and CDR2 is SNTAGT in the germline V gene.

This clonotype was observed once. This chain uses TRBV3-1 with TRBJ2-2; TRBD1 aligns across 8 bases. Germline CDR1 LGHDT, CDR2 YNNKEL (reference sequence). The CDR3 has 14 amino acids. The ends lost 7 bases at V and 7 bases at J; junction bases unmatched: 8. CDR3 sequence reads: CASTPTGAGGELFF. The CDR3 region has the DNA TGTGCCAGCACACCGACAGGGGCCGGCGGGGAGCTGTTTTTT.

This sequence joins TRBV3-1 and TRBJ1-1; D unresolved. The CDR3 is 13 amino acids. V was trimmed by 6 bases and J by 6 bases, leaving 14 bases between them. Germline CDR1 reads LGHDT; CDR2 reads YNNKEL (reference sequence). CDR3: CASSRPDVPEAFF. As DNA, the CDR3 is TGTGCCAGCAGTCGGCCGGACGTGCCTGAAGCTTTCTTT. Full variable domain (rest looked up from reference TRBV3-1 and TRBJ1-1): DTAVSQTPKYLVTQMGNDKSIKCEQNLGHDTMYWYKQDSKKFLKIMFSYNNKELIINETVPNRFSPKSPDKAHLNLHINSLELGDSAVYFCASSRPDVPEAFFGQGTRLTVV.

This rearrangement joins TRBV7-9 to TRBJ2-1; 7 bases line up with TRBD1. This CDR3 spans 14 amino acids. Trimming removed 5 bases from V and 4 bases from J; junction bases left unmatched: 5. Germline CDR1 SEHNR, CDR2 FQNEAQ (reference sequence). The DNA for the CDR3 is TGTGCCAGCAGCGGCGGCAGGGGGTACAATGAGCAGTTCTTC. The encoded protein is CASSGGRGYNEQFF.

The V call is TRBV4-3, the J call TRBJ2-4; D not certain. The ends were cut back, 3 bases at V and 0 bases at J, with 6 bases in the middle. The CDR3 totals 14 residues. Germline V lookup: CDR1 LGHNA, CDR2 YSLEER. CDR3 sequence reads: CASSHGVAKNIQYF. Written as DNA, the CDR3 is TGCGCCAGCAGCCATGGTGTAGCCAAAAACATTCAGTACTTC.

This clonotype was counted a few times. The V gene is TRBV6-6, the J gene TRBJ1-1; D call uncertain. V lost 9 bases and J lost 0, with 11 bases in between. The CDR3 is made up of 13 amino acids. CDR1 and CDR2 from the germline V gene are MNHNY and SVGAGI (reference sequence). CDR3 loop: CASHAGLNTEAFF. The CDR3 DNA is TGTGCCAGTCACGCGGGCCTGAACACTGAAGCTTTCTTT.

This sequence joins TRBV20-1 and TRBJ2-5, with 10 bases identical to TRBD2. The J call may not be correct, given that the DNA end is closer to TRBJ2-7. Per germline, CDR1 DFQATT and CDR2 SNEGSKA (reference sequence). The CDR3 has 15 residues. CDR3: CSARDKLAGLYEQYF. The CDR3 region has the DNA TGCAGTGCTAGAGATAAACTAGCGGGACTGTACGAGCAGTACTTC.

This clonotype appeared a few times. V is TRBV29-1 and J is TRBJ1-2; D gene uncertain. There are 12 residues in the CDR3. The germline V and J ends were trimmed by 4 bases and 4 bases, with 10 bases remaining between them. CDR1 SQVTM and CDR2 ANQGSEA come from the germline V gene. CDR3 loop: CSVGPDAYGYTF. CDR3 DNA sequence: TGCAGCGTTGGGCCGGACGCCTATGGCTACACCTTC.

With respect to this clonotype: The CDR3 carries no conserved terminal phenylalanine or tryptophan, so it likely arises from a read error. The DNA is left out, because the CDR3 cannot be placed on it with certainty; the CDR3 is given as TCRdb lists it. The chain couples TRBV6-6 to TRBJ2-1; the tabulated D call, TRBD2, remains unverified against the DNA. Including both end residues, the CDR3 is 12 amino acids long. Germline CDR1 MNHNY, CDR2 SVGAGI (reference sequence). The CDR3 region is CASSSAGLVKRI.

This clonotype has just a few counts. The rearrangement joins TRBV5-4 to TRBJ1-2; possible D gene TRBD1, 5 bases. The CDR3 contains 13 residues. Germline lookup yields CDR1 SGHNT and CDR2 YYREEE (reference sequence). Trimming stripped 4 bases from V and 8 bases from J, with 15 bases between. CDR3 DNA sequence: TGTGCCAGCAGCAGGACACTATTGAGGGGCTACACCTTC. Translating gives CASSRTLLRGYTF.

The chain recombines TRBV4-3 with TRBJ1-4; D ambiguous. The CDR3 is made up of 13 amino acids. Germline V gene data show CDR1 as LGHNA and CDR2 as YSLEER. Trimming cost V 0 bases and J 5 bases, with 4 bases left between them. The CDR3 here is CASSQESNEKLFF. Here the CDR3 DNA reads TGCGCCAGCAGCCAAGAATCCAATGAAAAACTGTTTTTT.

The CDR3 here is CASSFGTDEKLFF. The CDR3 DNA sequence: TGTGCCAGCAGCTTCGGGACAGATGAAAAACTGTTTTTT. The chain combines TRBV7-9 with TRBJ1-4; the match to TRBD1 covers 7 bases. Germline V CDR1 and CDR2: SEHNR, FQNEAQ (reference sequence). V was clipped by 3 bases and J by 6 bases; unmatched bases: 1. This CDR3 spans 13 amino acids. Looking up the rest from reference TRBV7-9 and TRBJ1-4 gives the full variable domain: DTGVSQNPRHKITKRGQNVTFRCDPISEHNRLYWYRQTLGQGPEFLTYFQNEAQLEKSRLLSDRFSAERPKGSFSTLEIQRTEQGDSAMYLCASSFGTDEKLFFGSGTQLSVL.

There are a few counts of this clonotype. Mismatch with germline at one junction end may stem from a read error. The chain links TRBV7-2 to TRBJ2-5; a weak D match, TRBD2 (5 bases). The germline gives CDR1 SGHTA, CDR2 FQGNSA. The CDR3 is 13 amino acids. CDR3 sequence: CASSLDGEEAQYF. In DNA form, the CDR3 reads TGTGCCAGCAGCCTAGACGGGGAAGAGGCCCAGTACTTC. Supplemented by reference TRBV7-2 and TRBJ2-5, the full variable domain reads GAGVSQSPSNKVTEKGKDVELRCDPISGHTALYWYRQSLGQGLEFLIYFQGNSAPDKSGLPSDRFSAERTGGSVSTLTIQRTQQEDSAVYLCASSLDGEEAQYFGPGTRLLVL.

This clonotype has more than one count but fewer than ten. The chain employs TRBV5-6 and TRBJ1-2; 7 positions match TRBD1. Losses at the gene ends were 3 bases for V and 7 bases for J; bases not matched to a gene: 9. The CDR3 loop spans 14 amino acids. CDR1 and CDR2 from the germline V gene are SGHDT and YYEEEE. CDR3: CASSYKTGEVGYTF. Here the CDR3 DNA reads TGTGCCAGCAGCTACAAAACAGGGGAGGTTGGCTACACCTTC. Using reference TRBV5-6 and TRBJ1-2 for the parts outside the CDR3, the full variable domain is DAGVTQSPTHLIKTRGQQVTLRCSPKSGHDTVSWYQQALGQGPQFIFQYYEEEERQRGNFPDRFSGHQFPNYSSELNVNALLLGDSALYLCASSYKTGEVGYTFGSGTRLTVV.

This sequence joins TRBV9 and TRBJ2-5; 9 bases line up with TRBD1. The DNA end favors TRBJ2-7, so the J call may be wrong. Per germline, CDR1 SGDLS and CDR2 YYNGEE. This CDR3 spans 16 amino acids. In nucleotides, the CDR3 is TGTGCCAGCAGCGAGACAGGGGGATCCATGGCCCACGAGCAGTACTTC. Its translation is CASSETGGSMAHEQYF.

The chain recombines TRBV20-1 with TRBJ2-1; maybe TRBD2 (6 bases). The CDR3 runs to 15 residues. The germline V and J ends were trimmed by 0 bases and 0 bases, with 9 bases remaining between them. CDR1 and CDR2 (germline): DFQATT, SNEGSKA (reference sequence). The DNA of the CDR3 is TGCAGTGCTAGAGATCCGGGAGCCTCCTACAATGAGCAGTTCTTC. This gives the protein CSARDPGASYNEQFF.

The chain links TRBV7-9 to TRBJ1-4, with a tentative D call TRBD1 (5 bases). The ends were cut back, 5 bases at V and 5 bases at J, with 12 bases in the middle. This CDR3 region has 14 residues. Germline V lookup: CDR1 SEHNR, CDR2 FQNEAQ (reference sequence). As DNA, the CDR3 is TGTGCCAGCAGCGGGACTGAAAACAATGAAAAACTGTTTTTT. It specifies CASSGTENNEKLFF.